These 2 T cell receptor beta chains were all obtained from the same sample, sequenced in a study of neurological immune-mediated disorders. Each CDR3 protein gets one entry after TCRdb re-called the 5' RACE reads with MiXCR. The sample consists of tens of thousands of distinct CDR3 sequences, approximately 10% of them appearing once. The sample consisted of PBMCs. The receptor set was obtained from a man aged 55 to 70 in good health.

Of note for this clonotype: A much larger clonotype is one base distant, so this may be a read error. The chain uses TRBV29-1 and TRBJ2-7; D may be TRBD1 (6 bases). Germline CDR1 is SQVTM and CDR2 is ANQGSEA. Trimming removed 7 bases from V and 1 base from J, with 17 bases in between. The CDR3 loop spans 14 amino acids. CDR3 in DNA: TGCAGCGGAACGAAGGCAGGGGTGTCCTACGAGCAGTACTTC. Encoded protein: CSGTKAGVSYEQYF.

In its sample, this clonotype was seen many times. The V gene is TRBV12-3 or TRBV12-4, the J gene TRBJ2-1; 8 bases fit TRBD2. V shed 6 bases and J 9 bases; nucleotides not matched to a gene: 19. CDR3 length: 17 amino acids. The CDR3 region has the DNA TGTGCCAGCAGCCCACAGTCGGCTAGCGGGTTTGAAGGTGAGCAGTTCTTC. Its protein is CASSPQSASGFEGEQFF.